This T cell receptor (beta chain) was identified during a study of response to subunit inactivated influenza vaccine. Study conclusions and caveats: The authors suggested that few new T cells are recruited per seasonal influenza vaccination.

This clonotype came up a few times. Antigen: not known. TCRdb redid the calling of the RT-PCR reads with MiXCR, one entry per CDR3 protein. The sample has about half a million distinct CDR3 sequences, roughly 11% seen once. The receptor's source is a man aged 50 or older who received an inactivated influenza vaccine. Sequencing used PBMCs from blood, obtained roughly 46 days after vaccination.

CDR3 loop: CASSPLEQGWGNTEAFF. The CDR3 coding sequence is TGTGCCAGCAGCCCATTGGAACAGGGGTGGGGGAACACTGAAGCTTTCTTT. The rearrangement links TRBV7-9 to TRBJ1-1; 7 bases fit TRBD1. Germline CDR1 is SEHNR and CDR2 is FQNEAQ (reference sequence). V was clipped by 5 bases and J by 1 base; unmatched bases: 13. The CDR3 is made up of 17 amino acids.